The 27 T cell receptor beta chains presented below share a single source sample, sequenced in a study of graft-versus-host responses after intestinal transplantation. Produced via immunoSEQ multiplex PCR; TCRdb's table is partial and in-frame only. The table lists fewer than 45,000 clones, roughly nine tenths of them singletons. Sequenced here: PBMCs, sampled 524 days after transplant. The receptor source for this set is a human patient who received an intestinal transplant, so some T cells may come from the graft donor.

The table lists this clone with a few counts. The gene calls are TRBV7-9 and TRBJ2-2; the match to TRBD1 covers 7 bases. Losses at the gene ends were 5 bases for V and 0 bases for J; bases not matched to a gene: 9. There are 17 residues in the CDR3. Germline V gene sequence: CDR1 SEHNR, CDR2 FQNEAQ (reference sequence). CDR3 bases: TGTGCCAGCAGCCCAGAGGGGGCGCTGGCGAACACCGGGGAGCTGTTTTTT. This sequence encodes CASSPEGALANTGELFF.

The CDR3 sequence: CSVRTSGGYEQYF. The DNA of the CDR3 is TGCAGCGTCCGGACTAGCGGGGGGTACGAGCAGTACTTC. The chain uses TRBV29-1 and TRBJ2-5, with TRBD2 matching 14 bases. The end of the DNA aligns better with TRBJ2-7, so the J call may be wrong. Per germline, CDR1 SQVTM and CDR2 ANQGSEA. The CDR3 sequence is 13 residues long.

The chain couples TRBV9 to TRBJ2-7; no definite D call. V lost 0 bases, J lost 3 bases, and 13 bases lay in between. Germline CDR1 SGDLS, CDR2 YYNGEE. The CDR3 runs to 15 residues. The CDR3 spells CASSVGVGRRYEQYF. In nucleotides, the CDR3 is TGTGCCAGCAGCGTAGGAGTGGGCCGACGCTACGAGCAGTACTTC.

This chain links TRBV7-9 with TRBJ2-3; TRBD2 matches 13 bases. CDR1 SEHNR and CDR2 FQNEAQ come from the germline V gene (reference sequence). J gave up 2 bases and V 3 bases, and 2 bases lay outside the gene matches. The CDR3 runs 16 residues. The CDR3 sequence is CASSFGTSGNTDTQYF. In DNA form, the CDR3 reads TGTGCCAGCAGCTTTGGGACTAGCGGGAACACAGATACGCAGTATTTT.

V is TRBV9 and J is TRBJ1-1, with TRBD1 as a possible D gene (5 bases). Germline values: CDR1 SGDLS, CDR2 YYNGEE. Deletions cut 4 bases from V and 2 bases from J, with 9 bases between. CDR3 length: 13 amino acids. The CDR3 nucleotides read TGTGCCAGCAGCTGGGACGGAAACACTGAAGCTTTCTTT. Protein: CASSWDGNTEAFF.

In regard to this clone: One junction end does not reproduce the germline sequence, and a read error may be involved. The rearrangement joins TRBV5-4 to TRBJ1-1; 8 nucleotides line up with TRBD1. In germline, CDR1 is SGHNT, CDR2 YYREEE (reference sequence). The CDR3 extends over 15 amino acids. Here the CDR3 DNA reads TGTACCAGCAGCGACTCCGGGACAGGGAACACTGAAGCTTTCTTT. This sequence encodes CTSSDSGTGNTEAFF.

The V call is TRBV6-1, the J call TRBJ1-5; D gene ambiguous. V was clipped by 4 bases and J by 6 bases, with 22 bases between them. The CDR3 runs to 17 residues. Germline V gives CDR1 MNHNS, CDR2 SASEGT. CDR3 coding DNA: TGTGCCAGCAGTGGAGACCTATCTATCAGAGGTACTCAGCCCCAGCATTTT. It encodes CASSGDLSIRGTQPQHF.

J is TRBJ2-5 and V is TRBV30; D may be TRBD1 or TRBD2 (5 bases each). The germline V gene has CDR1 GTSNPN and CDR2 SVGIG (reference sequence). Deletions cut 4 bases from V and 5 bases from J, with 23 bases between. This CDR3 comprises 16 residues. The CDR3, as DNA: TGTGCCTGGACCCCGACGGTGGGGGAGAAGAGGGAGACCCAGTACTTC. Translation gives CAWTPTVGEKRETQYF.

The chain employs TRBV9 and TRBJ2-3; 8 bases agree with TRBD2. The germline gives CDR1 SGDLS, CDR2 YYNGEE. The CDR3 extends over 17 amino acids. V lost 4 bases and J lost 2; bases outside the gene matches: 12. The CDR3 sequence: CASSFHGTRVLTDTQYF. The CDR3 DNA sequence: TGTGCCAGCAGCTTCCACGGGACTAGAGTGCTCACAGATACGCAGTATTTT.

This chain links TRBV6-5 with TRBJ2-7, with 7 bases lining up with TRBD1. The ends lost 5 bases at V and 3 bases at J; junction bases unmatched: 7. The CDR3 consists of 14 residues. Looked up from germline, CDR1 is MNHEY and CDR2 is SVGAGI. CDR3 sequence (DNA): TGTGCCAGCAGTCCTGACAGGGCCCACTACGAGCAGTACTTC. Its translation: CASSPDRAHYEQYF.

A single count supports this clone. The chain couples TRBV28 to TRBJ2-7; TRBD2 agrees at 7 bases. V shed 2 bases, J shed 1 base, and the junction held 8 bases outside the gene matches. The CDR3 consists of 16 residues. Looked up from germline, CDR1 is MDHEN and CDR2 is SYDVKM. The CDR3: CASSLPEGRASYEQYF. The CDR3 DNA reads TGTGCCAGCAGTTTACCAGAGGGGAGGGCATCCTACGAGCAGTACTTC.

V and J are TRBV11-3 and TRBJ2-3; 12 positions match TRBD2. V lost 5 bases, J lost 4 bases, and 10 bases stayed unmatched. CDR3 length: 17 residues. Germline V gives CDR1 SGHNT, CDR2 YENEEA. CDR3: CASSNPLAGGPADTQYF. The CDR3 DNA is TGTGCCAGCAGCAACCCGCTAGCGGGAGGGCCAGCAGATACGCAGTATTTT.

The chain combines TRBV5-1 with TRBJ2-7; 7 positions match TRBD1. From germline, CDR1 is SGHRS and CDR2 YFSETQ. The CDR3 covers 15 residues. V was pared by 0 bases and J by 9 bases, with 12 bases of the junction left unmatched. This chain's CDR3 is CASSLVLGQQSWQYF. CDR3 in DNA: TGCGCCAGCAGCTTGGTTTTGGGACAGCAGAGTTGGCAGTACTTC.

V is TRBV5-5 and J is TRBJ1-5, with 7 nucleotides matching TRBD1. This CDR3 is 18 amino acids long. Germline V CDR1 and CDR2: SGHKS, YYEKEE (reference sequence). V shed 0 bases and J 1 base; nucleotides not matched to a gene: 10. The CDR3: CASSLGQGFLGSNQPQHF. The CDR3 DNA reads TGTGCCAGCAGCTTGGGACAGGGCTTCCTCGGGAGCAATCAGCCCCAGCATTTT. The entire variable domain, with the rest obtained from reference TRBV5-5 and TRBJ1-5, is as follows: DAGVTQSPTHLIKTRGQQVTLRCSPISGHKSVSWYQQVLGQGPQFIFQYYEKEERGRGNFPDRFSARQFPNYSSELNVNALLLGDSALYLCASSLGQGFLGSNQPQHFGDGTRLSIL.

The chain employs TRBV7-8 and TRBJ2-1; 7 nucleotides agree with TRBD2. V trimming: 1 base; J trimming: 8 bases; junction bases outside the gene matches: 8. Germline assignment: CDR1 SGHVS and CDR2 FQNEAQ. This CDR3 spans 15 amino acids. The CDR3 here is CASSLGGASGHEQFF. DNA for the CDR3: TGTGCCAGCAGCTTAGGGGGAGCTAGCGGCCATGAGCAGTTCTTC.

V and J are TRBV25-1 and TRBJ1-6; tentatively, D is TRBD1 (5 bases). This CDR3 has 13 residues. The V end lost 4 bases, the J end lost 14 bases, and 15 bases lay between the germline ends. Germline-derived CDR1 and CDR2 are MGHDK and SYGVNS. In DNA form, the CDR3 reads TGTGCCAGCAGTGGGGACGGAATATCCGCCCTCCACTTT. Translated, it gives CASSGDGISALHF.

V is TRBV6-1 and J is TRBJ1-6; no definite D call. The CDR3 length is 13 residues. Germline-derived CDR1 and CDR2 are MNHNS and SASEGT. V was trimmed by 5 bases and J by 5 bases, leaving 7 bases between them. CDR3 sequence reads: CASSNRDNSPLHF. In nucleotides, the CDR3 is TGTGCCAGCAGTAACAGAGATAATTCACCCCTCCACTTT.

This clone occurred once. The chain combines TRBV15 with TRBJ2-6; a possible D gene is TRBD1 (6 bases). V dropped 0 bases and J dropped 0 bases, with 15 bases sitting between them. Germline-derived CDR1 and CDR2 are LNHNV and YYDKDF (reference sequence). This CDR3 has 19 amino acids. The CDR3, as DNA: TGTGCCACCAGCAGAGACTTAGACAGGTTTCTCTCTGGGGCCAACGTCCTGACTTTC. Translation: CATSRDLDRFLSGANVLTF.

The J gene is TRBJ1-2, the V gene TRBV28; 7 nucleotides align to TRBD1. J was trimmed by 2 bases and V by 6 bases; bases with no gene match: 15. This CDR3 has 17 amino acids. Germline CDR1 reads MDHEN; CDR2 reads SYDVKM. This chain's CDR3 is CASRDRPPGQRNYGYTF. Here the CDR3 DNA reads TGTGCCAGCAGAGACCGTCCCCCGGGACAGAGGAACTATGGCTACACCTTC.

As DNA, the CDR3 is TGTGCCAGCAGTTATAAGGGGGGAAACCTACTGGGGGAGCAGTACTTC. Its protein product is CASSYKGGNLLGEQYF. The chain links TRBV28 to TRBJ2-7; D might be TRBD1 or TRBD2, each matching 6 bases. Germline lookup yields CDR1 MDHEN and CDR2 SYDVKM. This CDR3 is 16 amino acids long. The germline V and J ends were trimmed by 4 bases and 7 bases, with 23 bases remaining between them.

The chain uses TRBV9 and TRBJ2-5; TRBD2 matches 7 bases. Germline V lookup: CDR1 SGDLS, CDR2 YYNGEE. This CDR3 comprises 14 residues. V lost 1 base to trimming and J lost 4 bases; unmatched junction nucleotides: 4. The CDR3 nucleotides read TGTGCCAGCAGCGTAACGGGAGGCCCAGAGACCCAGTACTTC. It yields the protein CASSVTGGPETQYF.

The gene calls are TRBV10-3 and TRBJ2-6; TRBD1 agrees at 7 bases. Germline V gives CDR1 ENHRY, CDR2 SYGVKD. The CDR3 extends over 15 amino acids. V lost 7 bases to trimming and J lost 2 bases; unmatched junction nucleotides: 5. DNA for the CDR3: TGTGCCATCACCCCAGGGGGTACTGGGGCCAACGTCCTGACTTTC. As protein: CAITPGGTGANVLTF.

This chain joins TRBV27 and TRBJ2-5; 13 positions agree with TRBD2. The germline CDR1 and CDR2 sequences are MNHEY and SMNVEV (reference sequence). After removal of 1 base from V and 4 bases from J, the junction contained 9 bases not matched to a gene. This CDR3 is 18 amino acids long. CDR3 bases: TGTGCCAGCAGTTTATTTACTAGCGGGAGGGCCCGTCGAGAGACCCAGTACTTC. Amino acids: CASSLFTSGRARRETQYF.

This clone was counted a single time. The rearrangement uses TRBV27 and TRBJ1-6; TRBD1 aligns across 8 bases. Per the germline V gene, CDR1 is MNHEY and CDR2 is SMNVEV (reference sequence). The CDR3 contains 16 residues. V lost 5 bases and J lost 0; bases outside the gene matches: 3. The CDR3 is CASSTGQGSYNSPLHF. The CDR3 DNA is TGTGCCAGCAGTACCGGACAGGGCTCCTATAATTCACCCCTCCACTTT.

V is TRBV4-3 and J is TRBJ1-4; the D is unclear. The CDR3 contains 15 residues. The V and J ends lost 0 bases and 8 bases respectively, with 13 bases between them. Germline CDR1 is LGHNA and CDR2 is YSLEER. This CDR3 is CASSQDKRAWEKLFF. Written as DNA, the CDR3 is TGCGCCAGCAGCCAAGATAAAAGGGCTTGGGAAAAACTGTTTTTT.

The genes are TRBV4-2 and TRBJ1-2; 8 bases fit TRBD1. There are 15 residues in the CDR3. Germline V CDR1 and CDR2: LGHNA, YNFKEQ. The V gene end was trimmed by 5 bases and the J gene end by 4 bases; junction bases not matched to a gene: 9. CDR3 region: CASSLRQGHLYGYTF. The CDR3 region has the DNA TGTGCCAGCAGCTTGAGACAGGGGCATCTCTATGGCTACACCTTC.

As for this clone: At one of its ends the junction is not consistent with the germline gene, which may arise from a read error. The V gene is TRBV7-3, the J gene TRBJ2-1, with 16 bases lining up with TRBD2. The germline CDR1 and CDR2 sequences are SGHTA and FQGTGA. CDR3 length: 15 residues. The CDR3 sequence: CASSSAGTSGRGLIF. In DNA form, the CDR3 reads TGTGCCAGCAGCTCCGCCGGGACTAGCGGGAGGGGTTTGATCTTC.